The 10 T cell receptor beta chains in this list originate from one sample, sequenced in a study of shared clonotypes between healthy human individuals. TCRdb's copy holds only in-frame clones and misses some; the assay was immunoSEQ multiplex PCR. The table has millions of clones, approximately 90% seen once. Sequenced: naive CD4+ T cells sorted from blood. Sample subset: CD45RA+ positively selected. These receptors were taken from a man aged 18 to 29 in good health.

The rearrangement uses TRBV20-1 and TRBJ1-2; TRBD1 is a possible D gene (5 bases). CDR1 is DFQATT and CDR2 is SNEGSKA in the germline V gene (reference sequence). V was clipped by 6 bases and J by 8 bases, with 13 bases between them. CDR3 length equals 11 residues. The CDR3 nucleotides are TGCAGTGCCGTCGCAGGGCCCGGCTACACCTTC. It yields the protein CSAVAGPGYTF.

The chain joins TRBV7-9 to TRBJ2-6; D unclear. V gave up 7 bases and J gave up 2 bases, with 9 bases separating them. Germline CDR1 is SEHNR and CDR2 is FQNEAQ (reference sequence). There are 14 residues in the CDR3. The CDR3 nucleotides read TGTGCCAGCACCATCACCCCTGGGGCCAACGTCCTGACTTTC. It specifies CASTITPGANVLTF.

The V and J genes are TRBV29-1 and TRBJ2-1; 8 bases align to TRBD2. CDR3 length equals 13 residues. Germline V gives CDR1 SQVTM, CDR2 ANQGSEA. Unmatched junction bases numbered 8, after V lost 5 bases and J lost 8 bases. CDR3 protein: CSVSSGSRDEQFF. DNA for the CDR3: TGCAGCGTTTCCAGCGGGAGTAGGGATGAGCAGTTCTTC.

This clone has only a few counts. At one end, the junction sequence differs from germline, possibly due to a read error. The rearrangement links TRBV30 to TRBJ1-4; D possibly corresponds to TRBD1 (5 bases). The CDR3 extends over 12 amino acids. The germline gives CDR1 GTSNPN, CDR2 SVGIG (reference sequence). The CDR3 region has the DNA TGTGCCTGGAGTTTAAATCTGGACACTCCGATTTTT. Its translation: CAWSLNLDTPIF.

The chain has TRBV15 and TRBJ2-1; TRBD1 agrees at 9 bases. J was trimmed by 6 bases and V by 1 base; bases with no gene match: 4. Germline V lookup: CDR1 LNHNV, CDR2 YYDKDF (reference sequence). The CDR3 runs to 15 residues. CDR3 bases: TGTGCCACCAGCAGAGTTAAGACAGGGGGCAATGAGCAGTTCTTC. This gives the protein CATSRVKTGGNEQFF.

About this clone: A junction boundary mismatches the germline segment, possibly from a read error. The chain carries TRBV5-1 and TRBJ2-1, with 10 bases that match TRBD2. The germline V gene encodes CDR1 SGHRS and CDR2 YFSETQ. The CDR3 covers 15 residues. CDR3 in DNA: TGCGCCAGCTGCTTGGCAGCGGGGGGGCATAGTGAGCAGTTCTTC. Its translation is CASCLAAGGHSEQFF.

CDR3 sequence (DNA): TGTGCCAGCAAGTGGGGTCCCAGCTCCTACGAGCAGTACTTC. This sequence encodes CASKWGPSSYEQYF. The chain has TRBV6-1 and TRBJ2-7; D not certain. The V end lost 7 bases, the J end lost 0 bases, and 13 bases lay between the germline ends. CDR1 and CDR2 from the germline V gene are MNHNS and SASEGT. This CDR3 region has 14 residues.

The V and J genes are TRBV6-4 and TRBJ2-7; D is uncertain. This CDR3 has 8 amino acids. Between the trimmed V and J ends, which lost 2 bases and 13 bases, there was a span of 3 bases. Germline CDR1 MRHNA, CDR2 SNTAGT. In nucleotides, the CDR3 is TGTGCCAGCAGTGACCCTTACTTC. Protein: CASSDPYF.

CDR3: CASSEADRVNYGYTF. The CDR3, as DNA: TGTGCCAGCAGTGAAGCGGACAGGGTAAACTATGGCTACACCTTC. The V call is TRBV25-1, the J call TRBJ1-2; 8 bases map to TRBD1. The CDR3 totals 15 residues. With V trimmed by 2 bases and J by 2 bases, 4 bases remained unmatched. CDR1 is MGHDK and CDR2 is SYGVNS in the germline V gene.

This clone was picked up one time. V is TRBV6-1 and J is TRBJ1-2, with a tentative D call TRBD1 (5 bases). Per germline, CDR1 MNHNS and CDR2 SASEGT. This CDR3 has 13 amino acids. V was trimmed by 5 bases and J by 5 bases, leaving 12 bases between them. The CDR3 DNA reads TGTGCCAGCAGTCCCCACCGGGGGTATGGCTACACCTTC. Its translation: CASSPHRGYGYTF.